These 9 T cell receptor beta chains were all obtained from the same sample, sequenced in a study of cytomegalovirus exposure and HLA in healthy donors. In the PCR, 60 Vbeta and 13 Jbeta primers were used. Clones were read by immunoSEQ multiplex PCR, and TCRdb kept only the in-frame ones, dropping some. The table shows some 150,000 clones, with 60% to 85% occurring only once. What was sequenced was PBMCs. The origin of the receptors is a man aged 18 to 35 in good health and CMV-seronegative.

This chain uses TRBV7-8 with TRBJ2-2, with 7 bases fitting TRBD1. With 5 bases clipped from V and 8 bases from J, the junction kept 11 bases outside the gene matches. Germline V gene lookup returns CDR1 SGHVS and CDR2 FQNEAQ. The CDR3 has 15 amino acids. The CDR3: CASSHLTGNWGELFF. As DNA, the CDR3 is TGTGCCAGCAGCCACCTGACAGGGAACTGGGGGGAGCTGTTTTTT. Variable domain in full (rest from reference TRBV7-8 and TRBJ2-2): GAGVSQSPRYKVAKRGQDVALRCDPISGHVSLFWYQQALGQGPEFLTYFQNEAQLDKSGLPSDRFFAERPEGSVSTLKIQRTQQEDSAVYLCASSHLTGNWGELFFGEGSRLTVL.

The chain combines TRBV18 with TRBJ2-3, with D unclear. V was cut by 6 bases and J by 0 bases, with 4 bases left in between. Germline-derived CDR1 and CDR2 are KGHSH and LQKENI. The CDR3 consists of 12 residues. CDR3 coding DNA: TGTGCCAGCTCCCTTAGCACAGATACGCAGTATTTT. Translation gives CASSLSTDTQYF.

The V and J genes are TRBV7-9 and TRBJ2-5; 8 nucleotides align to TRBD2. The DNA end is a closer match to TRBJ2-7, so the J assignment may be wrong. The germline CDR1 and CDR2 sequences are SEHNR and FQNEAQ (reference sequence). The CDR3 has 16 amino acids. The CDR3 reads CASSPSQGRGEYEQYF. CDR3 sequence (DNA): TGTGCCAGCAGCCCGTCACAAGGGCGGGGGGAATACGAGCAGTACTTC.

CDR3 bases: TGTGCCAGCAGTGAATGGGCGGGAGGGACAGATACGCAGTATTTT. Its translation: CASSEWAGGTDTQYF. The J gene is TRBJ2-3, the V gene TRBV25-1, with 9 bases aligning to TRBD2. CDR1 MGHDK and CDR2 SYGVNS come from the germline V gene. V shed 1 base, J shed 3 bases, and the junction held 2 bases outside the gene matches. This CDR3 spans 15 amino acids.

There are a few counts of this clone. This sequence joins TRBV29-1 and TRBJ2-1, with D hard to call. Germline V gives CDR1 SQVTM, CDR2 ANQGSEA. V gave up 4 bases and J gave up 0 bases, with 7 bases separating them. This CDR3 has 13 residues. The DNA for the CDR3 is TGCAGCGTTGGTACATACTCCTACAATGAGCAGTTCTTC. Protein: CSVGTYSYNEQFF.

The chain recombines TRBV5-6 with TRBJ1-4; 7 bases are shared with TRBD1. J lost 0 bases, V lost 3 bases, and 2 bases had no gene match. The germline V gene encodes CDR1 SGHDT and CDR2 YYEEEE. The CDR3 length is 15 residues. CDR3 region: CASSSQGATNEKLFF. The CDR3 nucleotides read TGTGCCAGCAGCTCCCAGGGGGCAACTAATGAAAAACTGTTTTTT.

V is TRBV7-8 and J is TRBJ1-3; no clear D. The germline V and J ends were trimmed by 3 bases and 3 bases, with 12 bases remaining between them. The CDR3 is 15 residues long. The germline CDR1 and CDR2 sequences are SGHVS and FQNEAQ. The CDR3 reads CASSLAGFVGNTIYF. The CDR3 bases are TGTGCCAGCAGCTTGGCGGGATTTGTTGGAAACACCATATATTTT.

This clone was seen a few times. The chain employs TRBV6-1 and TRBJ2-5; 15 nucleotides line up with TRBD2. This CDR3 has 15 amino acids. V lost 7 bases, J lost 4 bases, and 4 bases stayed unmatched. CDR1 and CDR2 from the germline V gene are MNHNS and SASEGT. CDR3 DNA: TGTGCCAGCATGGGACTAGCGGGGGGAGGAGAGACCCAGTACTTC. This encodes CASMGLAGGGETQYF.

The chain joins TRBV30 to TRBJ1-2; 7 bases map to TRBD1. With 2 bases clipped from V and 4 bases from J, the junction kept 4 bases outside the gene matches. Looked up from germline, CDR1 is GTSNPN and CDR2 is SVGIG (reference sequence). The CDR3 sequence is 13 residues long. CDR3 in amino acids: CAWSPTGVYGYTF. CDR3 nucleotides: TGTGCCTGGAGTCCCACAGGGGTCTATGGCTACACCTTC.